Below are 27 T cell receptor beta chains sequenced from a single sample in a study of regulatory T cells in long-lasting Graves disease. Construction of TCR beta libraries relied on iRepertoire HTBI primers and on Arm-PCR targeting CDR3 regions. Using its own MiXCR run on the multiplex PCR reads, TCRdb lists one record per CDR3 protein. Among 350,000 to 500,000 distinct CDR3 sequences listed, approximately 15% were seen once. This sample's time point: newly diagnosed GD, antithyroid drugs for less than 3 months. RNA from PBMCs was the source of the TCR library. This sample was shared with a second study, whose subject was T cells in Graves' hyperthyroidism and ophthalmopathy.

Sequences were derived from peripheral blood mononuclear cells (PBMCs), sampled at new diagnosis, from a patient treated with antithyroid drugs. Receptors were obtained from a woman aged 45-65 years with Graves disease.

This chain uses TRBV4-1 with TRBJ2-2; D uncertain. Germline assignment: CDR1 MGHRA and CDR2 YSYEKL. With 6 bases removed from V and 2 bases from J, the gap between germline ends came to 16 bases. The CDR3 loop spans 16 amino acids. DNA for the CDR3: TGCGCCAGCAGTCGGATACTCTGGAGAAACACCGGGGAGCTGTTTTTT. This gives the protein CASSRILWRNTGELFF.

This clonotype was seen ten or more times. The chain joins TRBV29-1 to TRBJ1-5; TRBD1 matches at 9 bases. With 2 bases clipped from V and 6 bases from J, the junction kept 2 bases outside the gene matches. Germline loops: CDR1 SQVTM, CDR2 ANQGSEA. The CDR3 consists of 13 residues. The CDR3 sequence: CSVETGGGQPQHF. For the CDR3, the DNA is TGCAGCGTTGAAACAGGGGGCGGTCAGCCCCAGCATTTT.

This clonotype was observed many times. The rearrangement joins TRBV12-3 or TRBV12-4 to TRBJ2-3, with D tentatively TRBD1 (6 bases). V was shortened by 5 bases and J by 0 bases, with 12 bases between the two germline ends. The CDR3 contains 15 residues. This CDR3 reads CASSGGGSSTDTQYF. The CDR3 bases are TGTGCCAGCAGTGGTGGGGGCTCTAGCACAGATACGCAGTATTTT.

DNA of the CDR3: TGTGCCAGTAGTATAGAGGCGGGAGGGCCCTACAATGAGCAGTTCTTC. It encodes CASSIEAGGPYNEQFF. This rearrangement joins TRBV19 to TRBJ2-1, with 9 bases lining up with TRBD2. V lost 0 bases to trimming and J lost 2 bases; unmatched junction nucleotides: 2. The CDR3 consists of 16 residues. Germline lookup yields CDR1 LNHDA and CDR2 SQIVND (reference sequence).

This clonotype was counted once. A much bigger clone sits one base away, suggesting this may be a read error. In this CDR3 the conserved last residue, phenylalanine or tryptophan, is missing, so a read error is likely. The rearrangement links TRBV5-1 to TRBJ2-4; 7 bases match TRBD1. The CDR3 is made up of 14 amino acids. V was clipped by 3 bases and J by 4 bases; unmatched bases: 4. Looked up from germline, CDR1 is SGHRS and CDR2 is YFSETQ. CDR3 region: CASSSGTVKNIQYV. DNA for the CDR3: TGCGCCAGCAGCTCCGGGACAGTGAAAAACATTCAGTACGTC.

This clonotype has a count of ten or more. V is TRBV11-2 and J is TRBJ2-1; TRBD2 agrees at 9 bases. With V trimmed by 1 base and J by 2 bases, 6 bases remained unmatched. The CDR3 loop spans 17 amino acids. Germline V CDR1 and CDR2: SGHAT, FQNNGV. Here the CDR3 reads CASSLGHSGRPYNEQFF. The CDR3 bases are TGTGCCAGCAGCTTAGGCCATAGCGGGAGACCCTACAATGAGCAGTTCTTC.

This clonotype was found many times. The chain uses TRBV6-1 and TRBJ2-1, with 7 bases that match TRBD2. Per the germline V gene, CDR1 is MNHNS and CDR2 is SASEGT. The CDR3 covers 15 residues. V shed 5 bases and J 3 bases; nucleotides not matched to a gene: 7. In nucleotides, the CDR3 is TGTGCCAGCAGTCCCCGGGGGGTTTTCTACAATGAGCAGTTCTTC. Protein sequence: CASSPRGVFYNEQFF.

This clonotype has a count of ten or more. The V call is TRBV6-5, the J call TRBJ2-6, with D hard to call. Trimming shortened V by 0 bases and J by 3 bases, and 9 bases separated the two germline ends. The CDR3 runs to 16 residues. Germline V gives CDR1 MNHEY, CDR2 SVGAGI. The CDR3 region has the DNA TGTGCCAGCAGTTACTCCTTCGCTGGTGGGGCCAACGTCCTGACTTTC. This translates into CASSYSFAGGANVLTF.

This chain connects TRBV10-2 to TRBJ2-2; 13 nucleotides agree with TRBD2. This CDR3 has 16 residues. The V segment lost 7 bases and the J segment 0 bases; nucleotides outside the gene matches: 2. CDR1 and CDR2 (germline): WSHSY, SAAADI. The CDR3 nucleotides read TGCGCCAGCACACTAGCGGGAGGGCCGAACACCGGGGAGCTGTTTTTT. The encoded protein is CASTLAGGPNTGELFF.

Worth noting for this clonotype: A far larger clone is one nucleotide away, so this likely arose from a read error. The CDR3 DNA is TGTGCCAGCAGTGAGTGGGGAGGGGACACTGAAGCTTTCTTT. This codes for CASSEWGGDTEAFF. The chain joins TRBV6-1 to TRBJ1-1; TRBD1 is a possible D gene (5 bases). Trimming removed 3 bases at V and 3 bases at J, with 11 bases between. Germline values: CDR1 MNHNS, CDR2 SASEGT. This CDR3 comprises 14 residues.

This clonotype was counted a few times. CDR3 DNA sequence: TGTGCCAGCAGTTACTCTTGGGGCGACAATCAGCCCCAGCATTTT. It codes for CASSYSWGDNQPQHF. The V and J genes are TRBV6-9 and TRBJ1-5, with D maybe TRBD1 (5 bases). CDR1 is MNHGY and CDR2 is SVAAGI in the germline V gene. The CDR3 runs to 15 residues. V was trimmed by 3 bases and J by 3 bases, leaving 12 bases between them.

The chain recombines TRBV18 with TRBJ1-2, with 7 nucleotides matching TRBD1. CDR3 length equals 14 residues. Germline trimming cut 5 bases from V and 5 bases from J; bases unmatched to any gene: 8. CDR1 and CDR2 from the germline V gene are KGHSH and LQKENI. CDR3 bases: TGTGCCAGCTCATCCGGACAGGTGGTTTATGGCTACACCTTC. Translating it yields CASSSGQVVYGYTF.

The genes are TRBV19 and TRBJ2-1; tentatively, D is TRBD2 (6 bases). The CDR3 contains 15 residues. Trimming removed 6 bases at V and 7 bases at J, with 19 bases between. Germline lookup yields CDR1 LNHDA and CDR2 SQIVND (reference sequence). CDR3 loop: CASSVREVTNNEQFF. CDR3 DNA sequence: TGTGCCAGTAGCGTCAGGGAGGTGACTAATAATGAGCAGTTCTTC.

This clonotype was counted a few times. V gene TRBV24-1 combines with J gene TRBJ2-1; D is undetermined. V was pared by 6 bases and J by 4 bases, with 12 bases between. The CDR3 has 14 amino acids. Per germline, CDR1 KGHDR and CDR2 SFDVKD. This chain's CDR3 is CATSPSAPYNEQFF. The CDR3 DNA sequence: TGTGCCACCAGTCCTTCAGCCCCATACAATGAGCAGTTCTTC.

This clonotype has ten or more counts. The genes are TRBV7-9 and TRBJ2-7; 8 bases match TRBD2. This CDR3 has 15 amino acids. Germline CDR1 is SEHNR and CDR2 is FQNEAQ (reference sequence). Germline trimming cut 1 base from V and 8 bases from J; bases unmatched to any gene: 10. CDR3 DNA: TGTGCCAGCAGCTTAGTTGGGTCGCGGGAGGTGAAGCAGTACTTC. The encoded protein is CASSLVGSREVKQYF.

This clonotype was seen ten or more times. V gene TRBV6-1 combines with J gene TRBJ2-3; 14 positions agree with TRBD2. V lost 3 bases, J lost 6 bases, and 5 bases stayed unmatched. The CDR3 consists of 16 residues. CDR1 and CDR2 (germline): MNHNS, SASEGT. CDR3 amino acids: CASSDRLAGGRDTQYF. The DNA for the CDR3 is TGTGCCAGCAGTGATAGACTAGCGGGAGGGAGGGATACGCAGTATTTT.

In its sample, this clonotype was seen many times. The J gene is TRBJ2-5, the V gene TRBV20-1; no clear D gene. Germline CDR1 reads DFQATT; CDR2 reads SNEGSKA (reference sequence). Trimming shortened V by 3 bases and J by 2 bases, and 13 bases separated the two germline ends. The CDR3 totals 14 residues. As DNA, the CDR3 is TGCAGTGCTAGTTCGATCCAGACTCAAGAGACCCAGTACTTC. This codes for CSASSIQTQETQYF.

The rearrangement uses TRBV20-1 and TRBJ2-1, with 8 bases matching TRBD2. Germline V gene sequence: CDR1 DFQATT, CDR2 SNEGSKA (reference sequence). Trimming took 3 bases from V and 11 from J; bases not matched to a gene: 6. This CDR3 has 12 residues. Here the CDR3 DNA reads TGCAGTGCTAGGGTACTAGCGGAGAAGCAGTTCTTC. Encoded protein: CSARVLAEKQFF.

This clonotype has ten or more counts. V is TRBV2 and J is TRBJ2-7, with D perhaps matching TRBD2 (5 bases). CDR1 SNHLY and CDR2 FYNNEI come from the germline V gene. The CDR3 totals 12 residues. Trimming stripped 6 bases from V and 5 bases from J, with 11 bases between. The CDR3 DNA reads as TGTGCCAGCAGCGAGGGTGGGCACGAGCAGTACTTC. Encoded protein: CASSEGGHEQYF.

The J gene is TRBJ1-2, the V gene TRBV27; D gene ambiguous. The CDR3 is made up of 14 amino acids. The germline V and J ends were trimmed by 4 bases and 5 bases, with 14 bases remaining between them. Germline V gene lookup returns CDR1 MNHEY and CDR2 SMNVEV (reference sequence). In DNA, the CDR3 is TGTGCCAGCAGTTCCACGATCCTGTGGTATGGCTACACCTTC. Protein product: CASSSTILWYGYTF.

V gene TRBV30 combines with J gene TRBJ2-2; D is perhaps TRBD2 (5 bases). This CDR3 is built from 14 residues. The V and J ends lost 4 bases and 3 bases respectively, with 12 bases between them. CDR1 and CDR2 (germline): GTSNPN, SVGIG (reference sequence). In DNA, the CDR3 is TGTGCCTGGACTTGGACTTCCCACACCGGGGAGCTGTTTTTT. The encoded protein is CAWTWTSHTGELFF.

The chain is built from TRBV10-3 and TRBJ2-7, with TRBD1 matching over 9 bases. Germline lookup yields CDR1 ENHRY and CDR2 SYGVKD. V trimming: 4 bases; J trimming: 3 bases; junction bases outside the gene matches: 7. The CDR3 extends over 15 amino acids. CDR3 coding DNA: TGTGCCATCAGTGGGGGGGGGGGACAGGGCTACGAGCAGTACTTC. Amino acids: CAISGGGGQGYEQYF.

This clonotype came up a few times. V usage is TRBV7-2 and J usage is TRBJ1-3; D is unresolved. Germline CDR1 reads SGHTA; CDR2 reads FQGNSA. CDR3 length: 15 amino acids. V gave up 5 bases and J gave up 0 bases, with 11 bases separating them. Written as DNA, the CDR3 is TGTGCCAGCAGCGCCACAGCGACCTCTGGAAACACCATATATTTT. Amino acid sequence: CASSATATSGNTIYF. The complete variable domain, with remaining parts taken from reference TRBV7-2 and TRBJ1-3, reads GAGVSQSPSNKVTEKGKDVELRCDPISGHTALYWYRQSLGQGLEFLIYFQGNSAPDKSGLPSDRFSAERTGGSVSTLTIQRTQQEDSAVYLCASSATATSGNTIYFGEGSWLTVV.

In its sample, this clonotype was seen many times. The rearrangement joins TRBV28 to TRBJ2-7; D is unresolved. V dropped 4 bases and J dropped 3 bases, with 7 bases sitting between them. The germline V gene has CDR1 MDHEN and CDR2 SYDVKM. This CDR3 has 12 amino acids. The CDR3 DNA is TGTGCCAGCAGTTGGCAGGTCTACGAGCAGTACTTC. This translates into CASSWQVYEQYF.

This clonotype was counted only a few times. The rearrangement uses TRBV19 and TRBJ2-2; D possibly uses TRBD1 or TRBD2 (5 bases each). The V gene lost 7 bases and the J gene lost 5 bases, with 20 bases spanning the gap. CDR1 and CDR2 (germline): LNHDA, SQIVND (reference sequence). The CDR3 sequence is 16 residues long. The CDR3 nucleotides read TGTGCCAGTATTTTAACGTCGGGGCTGGGGACCGGGGAGCTGTTTTTT. Encoded protein: CASILTSGLGTGELFF.

This clonotype was seen more than once but under ten times. Written as DNA, the CDR3 is TGTGCCAGCAGTTACTCGAGTCTAGGAAGAACCTACGAGCAGTACTTC. Its translation is CASSYSSLGRTYEQYF. The rearrangement links TRBV6-5 to TRBJ2-7; D unresolved. CDR1 MNHEY and CDR2 SVGAGI come from the germline V gene. V was trimmed by 0 bases and J by 2 bases, leaving 14 bases between them. This CDR3 is 16 amino acids long.

This clonotype was recorded at least ten times. CDR3 DNA sequence: TGTGCCAGCAAAGCGTGGGCTAGCGGGGATTACAATGAGCAGTTCTTC. Translated: CASKAWASGDYNEQFF. The genes are TRBV2 and TRBJ2-1; 9 bases are shared with TRBD2. Germline assignment: CDR1 SNHLY and CDR2 FYNNEI. This CDR3 has 16 residues. Trimming at V came to 7 bases and at J to 4 bases, leaving 11 bases not matched to a gene.